This TCR beta chain appears in the sequencing data of a study of blood T cell repertoires in COVID-19 (dated by TCRdb to about 2020). The study in broad terms: Samples from collaborators originated in the United States, Italy and Spain and spanned both the acute and convalescent phases of COVID-19. The material from the prospective study consisted of cDNA or gDNA derived from T cells, B-cell-depleted T cells, or PBMCs. Deeply sampled blood TCRbeta repertoires from subjects exposed to, actively infected with, or recovered from COVID-19 were included in the dataset. The repertoires were released in a freely available public database meant as a resource for research on the immune response to SARS-CoV-2. Samples came from the ongoing ImmuneRACE study (first 160 participants) plus 1,254 subjects from 6 global collaborators. Nearly every sample came with metadata listing a de-identified subject ID, COVID-19 status, age in years and sex. Where available, HLA class I and class II types were taken from metadata supplied by the sample provider and were not determined by assay-based typing. Study-level results and caveats: Clinical and demographic metadata were provided uncurated, with the amount varying by source and participant.

The immunoSEQ Assay, a bias-controlled multiplex PCR, was used to amplify TCRbeta CDR3 regions from genomic DNA. Under the source paper's analysis protocol: The number of nucleated cells in each sample was estimated from the amplification of reference gene primers within the assay. To quantify the absolute abundance of each unique TCRbeta CDR3 rearrangement, sequence reads were collapsed and filtered. For each sample, productive Simpson clonality was calculated as the square root of Simpson's diversity index over productive rearrangements. TCRdb provides this immuneACCESS table in a form limited to in-frame rearrangements. Some clones are lacking; in checked studies, under half of them reflect an unresolved V gene, and why the rest are absent is not known. For V, J and clone size, that table is used; D and trimming come from the DNA. The sample table contains under 200,000 clones; only one count was recorded for about 85% of them. The ten most abundant clones make up 4.5% to 5% of the sample.

Trimming takes 2 bases from V and 0 bases from J, and the germline ends sit 11 bases apart. There are 16 amino acids in the CDR3, from cysteine to phenylalanine inclusive. Solely the CDR3 DNA is kept, with 48 bases framed from the first base. The germline V gene gives CDR1 as SGHDN and CDR2 as FVKESK. Details on this clone: Its antigen is unknown. The input lacks base qualities; no much larger clone sits a single base away.

Collaborating institutions collected whole blood in K2EDTA tubes following their own protocols. For TCRbeta analysis, collaborators shipped samples in one of three forms: frozen whole blood, isolated PBMCs, or DNA extracted from either of those sample types. Sample: peripheral blood. This clonotype was sampled from a woman aged 80 or over with acute or convalescent COVID-19. This sequence uses TRBV14 and TRBJ2-1, and TRBD2 may be the D gene, going by 5 matching bases. The CDR3 loop reads CASSQQWRASYNEQFF. The base sequence is TGTGCCAGCAGCCAACAGTGGCGGGCCTCCTACAATGAGCAGTTCTTC.